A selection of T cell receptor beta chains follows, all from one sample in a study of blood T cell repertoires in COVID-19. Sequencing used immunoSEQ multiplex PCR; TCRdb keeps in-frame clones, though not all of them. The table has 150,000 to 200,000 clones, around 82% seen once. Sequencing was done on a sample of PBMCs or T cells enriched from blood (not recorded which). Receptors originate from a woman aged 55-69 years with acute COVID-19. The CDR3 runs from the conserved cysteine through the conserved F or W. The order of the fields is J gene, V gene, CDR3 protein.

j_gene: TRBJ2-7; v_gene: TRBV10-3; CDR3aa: CAISQRGGITYEQYF
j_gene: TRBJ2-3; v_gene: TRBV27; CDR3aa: CASGSGGWHGDTQYF
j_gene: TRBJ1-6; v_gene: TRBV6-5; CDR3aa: CASSPLEAGNSPLHF
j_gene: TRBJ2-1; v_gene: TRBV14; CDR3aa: CASSQESWQRENEQFF
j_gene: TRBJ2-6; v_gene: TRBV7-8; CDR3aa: CASSFLILARGANVLTF
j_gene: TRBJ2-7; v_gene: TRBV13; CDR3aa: CASSSISYEQYF
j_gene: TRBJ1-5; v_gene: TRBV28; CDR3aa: CASTRAGLMQPQHF
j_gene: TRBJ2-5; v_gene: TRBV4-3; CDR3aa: CASSQGTSGVTQETQYF
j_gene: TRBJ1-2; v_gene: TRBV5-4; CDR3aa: CASSLAGTGYGYTF
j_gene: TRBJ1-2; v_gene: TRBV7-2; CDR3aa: CASSQAALNYGYTF
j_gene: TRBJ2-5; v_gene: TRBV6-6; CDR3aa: CASRIQGAGETQYF
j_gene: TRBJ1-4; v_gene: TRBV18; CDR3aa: CASSPREDEKLFF
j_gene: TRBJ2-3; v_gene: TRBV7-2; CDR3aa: CASRPTTGGSDTQYF
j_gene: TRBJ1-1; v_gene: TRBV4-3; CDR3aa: CASSPGQGLPEAFF
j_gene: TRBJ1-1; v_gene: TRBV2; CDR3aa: CASSPQGGYTEAFF
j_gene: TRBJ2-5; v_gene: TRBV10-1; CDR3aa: CASSESFGSNQYF
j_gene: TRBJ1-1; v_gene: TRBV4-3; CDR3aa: CASSQDRQGPFEAFF
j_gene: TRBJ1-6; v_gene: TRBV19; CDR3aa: CASIQGGRNSPLHF
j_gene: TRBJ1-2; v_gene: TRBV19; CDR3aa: CASSIGRGGNYGYTF
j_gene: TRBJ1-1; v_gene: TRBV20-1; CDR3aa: CSAQGRTEAFF
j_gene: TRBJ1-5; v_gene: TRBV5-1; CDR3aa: CATPAGRGNQPQHF
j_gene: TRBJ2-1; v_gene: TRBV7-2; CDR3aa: CASSFGGGVYNEQFF
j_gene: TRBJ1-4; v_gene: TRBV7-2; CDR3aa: CASSGRGPVFNEKLFF
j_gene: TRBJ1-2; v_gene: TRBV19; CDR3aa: CASSPQGGGYTF